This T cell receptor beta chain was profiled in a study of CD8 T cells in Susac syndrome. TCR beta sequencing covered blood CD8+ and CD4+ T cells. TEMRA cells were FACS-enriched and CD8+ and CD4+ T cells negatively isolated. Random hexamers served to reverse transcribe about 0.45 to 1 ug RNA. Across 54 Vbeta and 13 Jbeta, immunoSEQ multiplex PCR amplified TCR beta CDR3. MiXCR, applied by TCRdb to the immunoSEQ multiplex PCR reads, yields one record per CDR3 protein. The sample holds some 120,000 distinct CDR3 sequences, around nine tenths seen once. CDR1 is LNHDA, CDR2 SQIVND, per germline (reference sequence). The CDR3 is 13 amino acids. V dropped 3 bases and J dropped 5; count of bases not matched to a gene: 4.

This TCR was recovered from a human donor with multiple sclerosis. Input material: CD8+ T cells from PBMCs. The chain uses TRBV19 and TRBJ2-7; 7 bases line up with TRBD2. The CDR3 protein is CASSIAGADEQYF. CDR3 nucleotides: TGTGCCAGTAGTATCGCGGGAGCCGACGAGCAGTACTTC.